A single sample is the source of the 30 T cell receptor beta chains below, sequenced in a study of shared clonotypes between healthy human individuals. The repertoire was sequenced with immunoSEQ multiplex PCR; TCRdb's copy has only in-frame clones and lacks some. Of some 1.4 million clones in the sample, around 97% are singletons; the top ten hold over 1%. Sequenced: naive CD4+ T cells sorted from blood. Regarding subset: CD45RA+ positively selected. Receptors were obtained from a man aged 25 to 45 in good health.

The chain couples TRBV6-6 to TRBJ1-3; D unresolved. CDR1 and CDR2 (germline): MNHNY, SVGAGI (reference sequence). The CDR3 totals 14 residues. Trimming stripped 8 bases from V and 4 bases from J, with 15 bases between. CDR3: CASGMGGPGNTIYF. The CDR3 bases are TGTGCCAGCGGCATGGGAGGGCCGGGAAACACCATATATTTT.

About this clone: The sample contains more than one DNA sequence encoding this CDR3. The rearrangement joins TRBV9 to TRBJ2-7, with 10 positions matching TRBD2. The V segment lost 0 bases and the J segment 3 bases; nucleotides outside the gene matches: 0. The germline V gene has CDR1 SGDLS and CDR2 YYNGEE. The CDR3 extends over 14 amino acids. The CDR3 bases are TGTGCCAGCAGCGTAGCTAGCGGGGGCTACGAGCAGTACTTC. Its protein is CASSVASGGYEQYF.

This chain uses TRBV9 with TRBJ2-2; 7 bases match TRBD1. The CDR3 is made up of 17 amino acids. The junction had 12 bases not matched to a gene; V was cut back by 4 bases and J by 3 bases. Germline values: CDR1 SGDLS, CDR2 YYNGEE. The CDR3, as DNA: TGTGCCAGCAGCAAAGGGCCAGGGGGTTATGACACCGGGGAGCTGTTTTTT. It encodes CASSKGPGGYDTGELFF.

V gene TRBV5-1 combines with J gene TRBJ2-1; TRBD2 might be the D (6 bases). With 4 bases removed from V and 4 bases from J, the gap between germline ends came to 15 bases. CDR3 length: 15 residues. CDR1 SGHRS and CDR2 YFSETQ come from the germline V gene. The CDR3 DNA reads as TGCGCCAGCAGCCGAAAAAATAGCGGATACAATGAGCAGTTCTTC. This translates into CASSRKNSGYNEQFF.

This chain joins TRBV7-2 and TRBJ2-5; no firm D call. CDR3 length: 16 residues. V lost 1 base to trimming and J lost 4 bases, with 16 bases between them. Per germline, CDR1 SGHTA and CDR2 FQGNSA. The DNA of the CDR3 is TGTGCCAGCAGCTTAGGTGGGGTCGTTGTGGTAGAGACCCAGTACTTC. Amino acids: CASSLGGVVVVETQYF.

In its sample, this clone was seen once. The V and J genes are TRBV7-8 and TRBJ2-2; 8 bases map to TRBD1. This CDR3 spans 19 amino acids. Germline lookup yields CDR1 SGHVS and CDR2 FQNEAQ. The ends lost 5 bases at V and 4 bases at J; junction bases unmatched: 18. The CDR3 coding sequence is TGTGCCAGCAGCCTCGACCCCAGGGGGCCGCTCCGAGGCACCGGGGAGCTGTTTTTT. Its translation: CASSLDPRGPLRGTGELFF.

This sequence joins TRBV7-2 and TRBJ2-3, with TRBD1 identical over 8 bases. Per germline, CDR1 SGHTA and CDR2 FQGNSA. J was trimmed by 1 base and V by 1 base; bases with no gene match: 4. The CDR3 has 16 residues. The CDR3 loop reads CASSLGQGWGTDTQYF. The CDR3 bases are TGTGCCAGCAGCTTAGGACAGGGGTGGGGCACAGATACGCAGTATTTT. The whole variable domain, filled in from reference TRBV7-2 and TRBJ2-3, reads GAGVSQSPSNKVTEKGKDVELRCDPISGHTALYWYRQSLGQGLEFLIYFQGNSAPDKSGLPSDRFSAERTGGSVSTLTIQRTQQEDSAVYLCASSLGQGWGTDTQYFGPGTRLTVL.

This chain joins TRBV4-1 and TRBJ2-7; a possible D gene is TRBD1 (5 bases). Trimming stripped 4 bases from V and 1 base from J, with 11 bases between. Germline CDR1 MGHRA, CDR2 YSYEKL. The CDR3 length is 14 residues. This CDR3 is CASSPKDRSYEQYF. The CDR3 DNA sequence: TGCGCCAGCAGCCCGAAAGACAGATCCTACGAGCAGTACTTC.

The sample holds one count of this clone. CDR3 protein: CASSTGTRREETQYF. Written as DNA, the CDR3 is TGTGCCAGCAGCACCGGGACTAGGAGGGAAGAGACCCAGTACTTC. The chain carries TRBV7-9 and TRBJ2-5, with TRBD2 matching 8 bases. The CDR3 runs to 15 residues. Losses at the gene ends were 5 bases for V and 3 bases for J; bases not matched to a gene: 8. The germline V gene encodes CDR1 SEHNR and CDR2 FQNEAQ (reference sequence).

This chain connects TRBV4-1 to TRBJ1-5; D may be TRBD1 (5 bases). V gave up 1 base and J gave up 1 base, with 8 bases separating them. Per the germline V gene, CDR1 is MGHRA and CDR2 is YSYEKL. The CDR3 has 15 amino acids. DNA of the CDR3: TGCGCCAGCAGCCAAGGACAGTTAAGCAATCAGCCCCAGCATTTT. It translates to CASSQGQLSNQPQHF.

The chain carries TRBV6-5 and TRBJ2-7; 9 bases agree with TRBD1. Per the germline V gene, CDR1 is MNHEY and CDR2 is SVGAGI. CDR3 length: 15 amino acids. The V gene end was trimmed by 5 bases and the J gene end by 4 bases; junction bases not matched to a gene: 9. CDR3 residues: CASSTTGTGIYEQYF. The CDR3, as DNA: TGTGCCAGCAGTACCACCGGGACAGGGATTTACGAGCAGTACTTC.

This clone was picked up one time. This rearrangement joins TRBV5-1 to TRBJ1-1; D gene unclear. Germline lookup yields CDR1 SGHRS and CDR2 YFSETQ. V was pared by 0 bases and J by 0 bases, with 12 bases between. This CDR3 has 16 residues. In nucleotides, the CDR3 is TGCGCCAGCAGCTTGGAGGTCGGTTCCATGAACACTGAAGCTTTCTTT. It encodes CASSLEVGSMNTEAFF.

In its sample, this clone was seen many times. The chain recombines TRBV27 with TRBJ1-5; TRBD1 is a possible D gene (6 bases). The germline V gene encodes CDR1 MNHEY and CDR2 SMNVEV (reference sequence). The CDR3 covers 15 residues. V shed 5 bases and J shed 4 bases, with 15 bases lying between them. The CDR3 DNA follows: TGTGCCAGCAGTCCGAGGGGGGTTCTGAATCAGCCCCAGCATTTT. It specifies CASSPRGVLNQPQHF.

The chain joins TRBV9 to TRBJ1-3; the D gene is possibly TRBD1 (6 bases). From germline, CDR1 is SGDLS and CDR2 YYNGEE. Trimming removed 2 bases at V and 1 base at J, with 16 bases between. The CDR3 totals 17 residues. In nucleotides, the CDR3 is TGTGCCAGCAGCGTGTCGGCCAGGGGTAAATCTGGAAACACCATATATTTT. Its protein is CASSVSARGKSGNTIYF.

The chain has TRBV11-2 and TRBJ1-2; D possibly corresponds to TRBD1 (5 bases). The CDR3 is 12 amino acids. Germline CDR1 SGHAT, CDR2 FQNNGV. V was trimmed by 1 base and J by 7 bases, leaving 7 bases between them. This CDR3 is CASSLVGGGYTF. CDR3 in DNA: TGTGCCAGCAGCTTAGTCGGGGGTGGCTACACCTTC.

The gene calls are TRBV4-2 and TRBJ2-1; perhaps TRBD2 as D (6 bases). Germline V gene lookup returns CDR1 LGHNA and CDR2 YNFKEQ. Trimming left V 0 bases short and J 6 bases short, with 15 bases between. The length of the CDR3 is 16 residues. CDR3 in amino acids: CASSQDRSLASNEQFF. The CDR3 DNA reads as TGTGCCAGCAGCCAAGACAGAAGTCTAGCGTCCAATGAGCAGTTCTTC.

Comments on this clone: Different DNA sequences within this sample yield the same CDR3. This chain links TRBV20-1 with TRBJ2-7; no clear D. The germline V and J ends were trimmed by 3 bases and 6 bases, with 9 bases remaining between them. This CDR3 region has 11 residues. Germline CDR1 DFQATT, CDR2 SNEGSKA (reference sequence). The DNA for the CDR3 is TGCAGTGCTAGTTTAGTCGGCGAGCAGTACTTC. Translation gives CSASLVGEQYF.

The chain couples TRBV2 to TRBJ2-2, with a weak D call TRBD1 (5 bases). Trimming took 4 bases from V and 4 from J, leaving 13 bases between them. The CDR3 is made up of 15 amino acids. Germline loops: CDR1 SNHLY, CDR2 FYNNEI. The CDR3 sequence is CASSVSRAATGELFF. Written as DNA, the CDR3 is TGTGCCAGCAGTGTAAGCAGGGCGGCCACCGGGGAGCTGTTTTTT.

The rearrangement joins TRBV5-5 to TRBJ2-7, with 7 bases aligning to TRBD2. The CDR3 runs 16 residues. Looked up from germline, CDR1 is SGHKS and CDR2 is YYEKEE (reference sequence). The V and J ends lost 2 bases and 3 bases, in that order; junction bases with no gene match: 11. CDR3 nucleotides: TGTGCCAGCAGCTTATCCGCACTAGTAGCGGGCTACGAGCAGTACTTC. It codes for CASSLSALVAGYEQYF.

The V gene is TRBV5-4, the J gene TRBJ2-6; 7 positions match TRBD2. This CDR3 region has 17 residues. Germline trimming cut 4 bases from V and 2 bases from J; bases unmatched to any gene: 9. CDR1 and CDR2 from the germline V gene are SGHNT and YYREEE (reference sequence). CDR3 bases: TGTGCCAGCAGCGACAAGAGGGAGGGGACTGGGGCCAACGTCCTGACTTTC. This gives the protein CASSDKREGTGANVLTF.

Of note for this clone: The junction differs from germline at one of its ends, possibly a read error. The V gene is TRBV28, the J gene TRBJ1-1; no reliable D call. The V gene's germline CDR1 is MDHEN and CDR2 SYDVKM. The CDR3 runs 12 residues. The DNA for the CDR3 is TGTGCCAGCAGTTTGAGGGCCACAGCGGGGAAGTTT. Its translation is CASSLRATAGKF.

V and J are TRBV5-6 and TRBJ2-1; 7 nucleotides match TRBD2. In germline, CDR1 is SGHDT, CDR2 YYEEEE. Trimming took 4 bases from V and 0 from J; bases not matched to a gene: 10. The CDR3 contains 17 residues. The CDR3 DNA reads TGTGCCAGCAGCCTAGGACGGGGACTAAGCTCCTACAATGAGCAGTTCTTC. It translates to CASSLGRGLSSYNEQFF. The full variable domain, with the rest looked up from reference TRBV5-6 and TRBJ2-1, is DAGVTQSPTHLIKTRGQQVTLRCSPKSGHDTVSWYQQALGQGPQFIFQYYEEEERQRGNFPDRFSGHQFPNYSSELNVNALLLGDSALYLCASSLGRGLSSYNEQFFGPGTRLTVL.

In regard to this clone: Distinct nucleotide sequences in the sample also encode this CDR3. Here the CDR3 reads CASSFGLSTDTQYF. CDR3 nucleotide sequence: TGCGCCAGCAGCTTTGGGTTGAGCACAGATACGCAGTATTTT. The chain links TRBV5-1 to TRBJ2-3; D is uncertain. Germline V gene sequence: CDR1 SGHRS, CDR2 YFSETQ. Trimming took 2 bases from V and 0 from J, leaving 7 bases between them. This CDR3 comprises 14 residues.

The chain links TRBV11-2 to TRBJ2-7; no definite D call. V lost 0 bases and J lost 6, with 21 bases in between. Germline V gene data show CDR1 as SGHAT and CDR2 as FQNNGV. This CDR3 spans 17 amino acids. DNA for the CDR3: TGTGCCAGCAGCTTAGATTACGAATATCCCAGGTCGGTCGAGCAGTACTTC. Translation: CASSLDYEYPRSVEQYF.

This clone was seen only a few times. V and J are TRBV7-2 and TRBJ2-1, with D maybe TRBD2 (6 bases). The CDR3 sequence is 14 residues long. Germline assignment: CDR1 SGHTA and CDR2 FQGNSA. Trimming took off 4 bases at V and 4 bases at J, with 11 bases between the two ends. CDR3 sequence reads: CASSSGVRYNEQFF. The CDR3 nucleotides are TGTGCCAGCAGCTCGGGGGTGAGGTACAATGAGCAGTTCTTC.

The J gene is TRBJ2-1, the V gene TRBV6-6; 8 nucleotides match TRBD2. This CDR3 contains 16 residues. V lost 6 bases to trimming and J lost 5 bases; unmatched junction nucleotides: 12. Germline assignment: CDR1 MNHNY and CDR2 SVGAGI (reference sequence). The CDR3 DNA follows: TGTGCCAGCAGGCGAGTACTAGCGGAGCCACACAATGAGCAGTTCTTC. Translating it yields CASRRVLAEPHNEQFF.

The DNA for the CDR3 is TGCAGCGTAAAACTAGCGGCGGACGCCTACGAGCAGTACTTC. This encodes CSVKLAADAYEQYF. V is TRBV29-1 and J is TRBJ2-7; 8 bases map to TRBD2. V lost 6 bases to trimming and J lost 2 bases; unmatched junction nucleotides: 9. Germline CDR1 is SQVTM and CDR2 is ANQGSEA. The length of the CDR3 is 14 residues.

The chain combines TRBV19 with TRBJ1-5; a possible D gene is TRBD1 (5 bases). Between the trimmed V and J ends, which lost 4 bases and 6 bases, there was a span of 13 bases. Germline CDR1 reads LNHDA; CDR2 reads SQIVND (reference sequence). CDR3 length equals 14 residues. The CDR3 DNA reads as TGTGCCAGTAGTAGGGGCGTTGGAGGTCAGCCCCAGCATTTT. This codes for CASSRGVGGQPQHF.

The chain joins TRBV6-5 to TRBJ2-1, with 7 bases identical to TRBD2. V was clipped by 6 bases and J by 8 bases; unmatched bases: 10. The length of the CDR3 is 14 residues. Germline CDR1 is MNHEY and CDR2 is SVGAGI. The CDR3 bases are TGTGCCAGCAGCCCATGGGGGGAGGGTGATGAGCAGTTCTTC. This encodes CASSPWGEGDEQFF.

V is TRBV13 and J is TRBJ2-3; the D is unclear. Per germline, CDR1 PRHDT and CDR2 FYEKMQ (reference sequence). Trimming removed 2 bases at V and 0 bases at J, with 9 bases between. CDR3 length: 15 residues. CDR3 bases: TGTGCCAGCAGCTTAATTGGCGGTAGCACAGATACGCAGTATTTT. Its protein product is CASSLIGGSTDTQYF.